This T cell receptor (beta chain) was captured by sequencing in a study of cytomegalovirus exposure and HLA in healthy donors (dated by TCRdb to the late 2010s). Notes on the research overall: According to a later analysis, one platform produced both the approximately 110 validation repertoires and the roughly 640 repertoires of the first cohort. The aim of the study was to test whether cataloging public T cell receptors could identify signatures of past pathogen exposure. A separate validation cohort of some 130 different subjects was used in addition to the 666-subject first cohort. High-throughput TCR immunosequencing, statistical association of individual TCRs with disease status, and machine learning were combined to predict cytomegalovirus infection status.

The donors were included in the validation cohort of around 120 subjects, a group kept apart from the roughly 730-subject first cohort. Trimming removed 3 bases from V and 8 bases from J, leaving 13 bases between the germline ends. The germline V gene (reference sequence) supplies CDR1 MNHNY and CDR2 SVGAGI. The CDR3 numbers 14 residues from cysteine through phenylalanine. Kept here is only the CDR3 DNA, which spans 42 bases and is read in frame from base 1. Remarks on this clone: Its antigen has not been determined. Per-nucleotide qualities are absent, and no much larger clonotype sits a single base away.

Here is what the overall study found, with its caveats: The classifier was reported to diagnose cytomegalovirus status with high specificity and sensitivity in both the original and validation cohorts. According to the authors, the approach could potentially be generalized to other disease states and immunological phenotypes. A few of the identified cytomegalovirus-associated TCR beta chains were confirmed in vitro to be specific for cytomegalovirus antigens. In a later analysis, TCRs clustered in the first cohort were found to also tend to co-occur in the roughly 120 validation repertoires, with 94% of cluster scores above 0. Most TCR sequences were observed very rarely across donors, whereas some public TCRs were present in many individuals. All 110 or so repertoires were used to score co-occurrence in the validation cohort in a later analysis, because that analysis had no HLA typing for the cohort. The study listed 150 to 200 TCR beta chains as associated with cytomegalovirus.

The library was obtained by the immunoSEQ multiplex PCR assay. In the authors' own workflow: To diagnose cytomegalovirus status from the catalog of TCR beta chain sequences, a statistical classification framework was built. The source is immuneACCESS, and TCRdb retained only in-frame sequences with V and J called. Part of the clones is not carried over; for the studies checked, unresolved V genes explain less than half of this, and the remainder is unexplained. The DNA was the basis for D and trimming; V, J and clone size are from that table. The sample contains about 110,000 clones, more than 70% of them found a single time. The ten biggest clones cover 1.5% to 2% of the sample.

The receptor chain draws on TRBV6-6 and TRBJ1-4; the D region possibly corresponds to TRBD1 (5 bases align). This receptor was obtained from a woman aged 18-29 years in good health and CMV-seronegative. The sequenced sample consisted of PBMCs. The DNA sequence follows: TGTGCCAGCAGTTATCTAGACAGTCGGGAAAAACTGTTTTTT. This is translated as CASSYLDSREKLFF.